The source of this T cell receptor (beta chain) is a study of cytomegalovirus exposure and HLA in healthy donors. This clone was counted once. CDR1 and CDR2 (germline): SGHTA, FQGNSA. J gave up 6 bases and V 5 bases, and 13 bases lay outside the gene matches. The CDR3 sequence is 16 residues long. TCRdb keeps only in-frame clones here, not all; method: immunoSEQ multiplex PCR. The sample records about 110,000 clones, 88% being singletons. Sequencing was performed on PBMCs. V gene TRBV7-2 combines with J gene TRBJ2-7; TRBD2 aligns across 10 bases. The clonotype comes from a woman aged 18-29 years in good health and CMV-seronegative. The CDR3 nucleotides are TGTGCCAGCAGCCCACTTCCTAGCGGGAGTCGGGCCGAGCAGTACTTC. Translating it yields CASSPLPSGSRAEQYF.